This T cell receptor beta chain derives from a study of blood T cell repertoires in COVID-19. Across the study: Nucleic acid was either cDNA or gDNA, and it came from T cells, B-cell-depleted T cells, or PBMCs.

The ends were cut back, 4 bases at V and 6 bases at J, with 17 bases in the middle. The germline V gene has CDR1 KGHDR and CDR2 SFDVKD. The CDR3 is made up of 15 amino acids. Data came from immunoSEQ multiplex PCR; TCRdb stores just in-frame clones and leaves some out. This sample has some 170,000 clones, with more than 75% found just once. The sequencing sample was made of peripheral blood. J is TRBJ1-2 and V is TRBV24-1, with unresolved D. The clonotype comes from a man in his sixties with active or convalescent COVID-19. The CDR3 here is CATSDPGNPGDGYTF. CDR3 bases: TGTGCCACCAGTGACCCCGGGAACCCCGGTGATGGCTACACCTTC.